A single sample gave rise to the 21 T cell receptor beta chains below, sequenced in a study of response to subunit inactivated influenza vaccine. One entry per CDR3 protein results from TCRdb running MiXCR on the RT-PCR reads. The data show around 480,000 distinct CDR3 sequences, approximately 11% seen once. Material: PBMCs from blood, obtained roughly 47 days after vaccination. The receptor set was obtained from a man between 50 and 59 years old who received an inactivated influenza vaccine.

The gene calls are TRBV29-1 and TRBJ2-2; tentative D call: TRBD2 (6 bases). Germline V lookup: CDR1 SQVTM, CDR2 ANQGSEA. The CDR3 is 14 amino acids. The V end lost 4 bases, the J end lost 4 bases, and 13 bases lay between the germline ends. The CDR3 loop reads CSVAGQGGTGELFF. The CDR3 DNA reads TGCAGCGTTGCAGGGCAGGGAGGCACCGGGGAGCTGTTTTTT.

In its sample, this clonotype was seen many times. This chain connects TRBV6-2 or TRBV6-3 to TRBJ2-5; 9 bases line up with TRBD2. The trim removed 6 bases at V and 1 base at J, leaving 3 bases unmatched. Germline values: CDR1 MNHEY, CDR2 SVGEGT. This CDR3 has 14 residues. The CDR3 reads CASRVSGGQETQYF. The CDR3 DNA reads as TGTGCCAGCAGGGTTAGCGGGGGCCAAGAGACCCAGTACTTC.

This clonotype was recorded many times. V gene TRBV12-3 or TRBV12-4 combines with J gene TRBJ2-1, with D possibly matching TRBD1 (5 bases). This CDR3 contains 14 residues. Trimming pared 0 bases from V and 9 bases from J, leaving 12 bases between. CDR3 coding DNA: TGTGCCAGCAGTTTAGCGCAGGGCATAGGTGAGCAGTTCTTC. Residues: CASSLAQGIGEQFF.

This clonotype was counted ten times or more. The rearrangement uses TRBV5-5 and TRBJ1-5; 7 nucleotides match TRBD1. Germline V gene sequence: CDR1 SGHKS, CDR2 YYEKEE (reference sequence). The CDR3 runs 15 residues. Unmatched junction bases numbered 15, after V lost 4 bases and J lost 11 bases. This CDR3 reads CASSRDREGDGSQHF. CDR3 nucleotide sequence: TGTGCCAGCAGCCGCGACAGGGAGGGGGACGGGTCCCAGCATTTT.

This clonotype was recorded a few times. V and J are TRBV4-1 and TRBJ2-1; D might be TRBD1 (6 bases). Trimming stripped 1 base from V and 4 bases from J, with 14 bases between. There are 16 residues in the CDR3. The V gene's germline CDR1 is MGHRA and CDR2 YSYEKL. The CDR3 loop is CASSQGRGEYYNEQFF. The CDR3 region has the DNA TGCGCCAGCAGCCAAGGCAGGGGCGAATATTACAATGAGCAGTTCTTC.

V gene TRBV20-1 combines with J gene TRBJ1-1; 9 bases fit TRBD1. CDR1 DFQATT and CDR2 SNEGSKA come from the germline V gene (reference sequence). V shed 5 bases, J shed 5 bases, and the junction held 3 bases outside the gene matches. This CDR3 is 12 amino acids long. The DNA of the CDR3 is TGCAGTGCTGGGACAGGGCAGACTGAAGCTTTCTTT. It yields the protein CSAGTGQTEAFF.

The J gene is TRBJ2-1, the V gene TRBV12-3 or TRBV12-4; 7 positions match TRBD1. The J segment lost 4 bases and the V segment lost 4 bases, leaving 7 bases of the junction unmatched. The CDR3 is 15 amino acids. In nucleotides, the CDR3 is TGTGCCAGCAGTTCGACAGGGTCTCCATACAATGAGCAGTTCTTC. Translated, it gives CASSSTGSPYNEQFF.

This clonotype has only a few counts. The genes are TRBV7-9 and TRBJ1-2; 9 bases are a match to TRBD1. CDR3 length: 15 amino acids. Trimming took 4 bases from V and 1 from J; bases not matched to a gene: 4. The germline CDR1 and CDR2 sequences are SEHNR and FQNEAQ (reference sequence). The CDR3 sequence: CASSSPTGGNYGYTF. The CDR3 DNA sequence: TGTGCCAGCAGCTCCCCGACAGGGGGTAACTATGGCTACACCTTC.

The chain joins TRBV3-1 to TRBJ1-2; 9 positions match TRBD1. CDR1 is LGHDT, CDR2 YNNKEL, per germline (reference sequence). The CDR3 spans 11 residues. Germline trimming cut 4 bases from V and 12 bases from J; bases unmatched to any gene: 3. DNA for the CDR3: TGTGCCAGCAGCCGGGACAGGGCACACACCTTC. Translation gives CASSRDRAHTF.

This rearrangement joins TRBV6-5 to TRBJ2-5; 9 bases align to TRBD1. The CDR3 runs to 14 residues. CDR1 MNHEY and CDR2 SVGAGI come from the germline V gene. V dropped 4 bases and J dropped 3; count of bases not matched to a gene: 3. The CDR3 loop is CASSSWDREETQYF. The CDR3 nucleotides read TGTGCCAGCAGTTCCTGGGACAGGGAAGAGACCCAGTACTTC.

This clonotype was picked up a small number of times. This sequence joins TRBV20-1 and TRBJ1-6; TRBD1 matches at 8 bases. CDR3 length equals 14 residues. CDR1 and CDR2 (germline): DFQATT, SNEGSKA (reference sequence). V was clipped by 6 bases and J by 7 bases; unmatched bases: 8. The CDR3 protein is CSAGQGSGNSPLHF. In DNA, the CDR3 is TGCAGTGCCGGACAGGGATCGGGGAATTCACCCCTCCACTTT.

This clonotype was seen only a few times. The CDR3, as DNA: TGTGCCAGCAGACCCCCGGGACTCACTTACGAGCAGTACTTC. The encoded protein is CASRPPGLTYEQYF. V usage is TRBV6-2 or TRBV6-3 and J usage is TRBJ2-7, with a weak D call TRBD2 (6 bases). The V end lost 6 bases, the J end lost 4 bases, and 16 bases lay between the germline ends. The CDR3 runs to 14 residues. CDR1 and CDR2 from the germline V gene are MNHEY and SVGEGT.

In regard to this clonotype: This may be a read error: a much more frequent sequence differs by one nucleotide. The rearrangement uses TRBV11-3 and TRBJ1-1, with D tentatively TRBD1 (5 bases). The germline V gene encodes CDR1 SGHNT and CDR2 YENEEA. This CDR3 contains 13 residues. Here the CDR3 reads CASSWDWNAEAFF. CDR3 nucleotide sequence: TGTGCCAGCAGCTGGGACTGGAACGCTGAAGCTTTCTTT.

This chain joins TRBV2 and TRBJ1-5, with D uncertain. The CDR3 length is 15 residues. Germline lookup yields CDR1 SNHLY and CDR2 FYNNEI. V was cut by 2 bases and J by 8 bases, with 16 bases left in between. In nucleotides, the CDR3 is TGTGCCAGCAGTGAATGGGTTTTGCGGACCGAGCCCCAGCATTTT. It specifies CASSEWVLRTEPQHF.

This clonotype was observed a handful of times. The gene calls are TRBV27 and TRBJ2-7, with D unclear. The germline gives CDR1 MNHEY, CDR2 SMNVEV (reference sequence). The V end lost 10 bases, the J end lost 0 bases, and 16 bases lay between the germline ends. This CDR3 region has 14 residues. The CDR3 protein is CATAKGINSYEQYF. Here the CDR3 DNA reads TGTGCCACCGCTAAAGGGATCAACTCCTACGAGCAGTACTTC.

This clonotype has a handful of counts. The CDR3 protein is CASSEYDTDTQYF. The CDR3 bases are TGTGCCAGCAGTGAATATGACACAGATACGCAGTATTTT. The chain combines TRBV25-1 with TRBJ2-3; no reliable D call. This CDR3 has 13 amino acids. The V and J ends lost 0 bases and 2 bases respectively, with 3 bases between them. Germline assignment: CDR1 MGHDK and CDR2 SYGVNS. Variable domain in full (rest from reference TRBV25-1 and TRBJ2-3): EADIYQTPRYLVIGTGKKITLECSQTMGHDKMYWYQQDPGMELHLIHYSYGVNSTEKGDLSSESTVSRIRTEHFPLTLESARPSHTSQYLCASSEYDTDTQYFGPGTRLTVL.

This clonotype was observed a few times. This chain links TRBV7-2 with TRBJ1-2; maybe TRBD1 (6 bases). This CDR3 is built from 15 residues. V was pared by 0 bases and J by 2 bases, with 10 bases between. Germline V gene data show CDR1 as SGHTA and CDR2 as FQGNSA. CDR3 nucleotides: TGTGCCAGCAGCTTAGCGCCGGGGGCGAACTATGGCTACACCTTC. Protein: CASSLAPGANYGYTF.

This clonotype was observed at least ten times. The V call is TRBV5-1, the J call TRBJ2-3; TRBD1 matches at 9 bases. V shed 5 bases and J 6 bases; nucleotides not matched to a gene: 7. The CDR3 spans 14 residues. Germline assignment: CDR1 SGHRS and CDR2 YFSETQ. The CDR3 DNA is TGCGCCAGCAGTTATTGGACAGGGGACGATACGCAGTATTTT. Protein product: CASSYWTGDDTQYF.

CDR3 sequence: CSVERQFQTDTQYF. The DNA for the CDR3 is TGCAGCGTTGAACGGCAGTTCCAGACAGATACGCAGTATTTT. This chain joins TRBV29-1 and TRBJ2-3; D uncertain. Germline CDR1 SQVTM, CDR2 ANQGSEA. Trimming pared 2 bases from V and 3 bases from J, leaving 12 bases between. The CDR3 sequence is 14 residues long.

This clonotype was seen many times. The CDR3 DNA is TGTGCCAGCAGCCTGGGGGGGCGGGGATACACTGAAGCTTTCTTT. It specifies CASSLGGRGYTEAFF. The chain carries TRBV7-9 and TRBJ1-1; D is possibly TRBD1 (6 bases). Trimming removed 5 bases from V and 3 bases from J, with 16 bases in between. Germline CDR1 is SEHNR and CDR2 is FQNEAQ (reference sequence). The CDR3 consists of 15 residues.

The chain has TRBV3-1 and TRBJ2-3; D might be TRBD1 (6 bases). The ends were cut back, 1 base at V and 0 bases at J, with 8 bases in the middle. The germline CDR1 and CDR2 sequences are LGHDT and YNNKEL (reference sequence). The CDR3 runs 15 residues. For the CDR3, the DNA is TGTGCCAGCAGCCAAGGTGGGACAAGCACAGATACGCAGTATTTT. Protein: CASSQGGTSTDTQYF.